The present TCR beta chain was sequenced within a study of blood T cell repertoires in COVID-19. V gave up 6 bases and J gave up 1 base; unmatched junction bases: 9. Germline assignment: CDR1 MDHEN and CDR2 SYDVKM. The CDR3 runs to 18 residues. Repertoires were generated with immunoSEQ multiplex PCR, while TCRdb's copy carries only in-frame clones and drops some. In the table there are over 200,000 clones, 70% to 90% of which are singletons. Study members were between 18 and 89 years old and lived in around 24 US regions. Cohort assignment relied on participant-reported clinical history. This TCR was sampled from a man aged 25-45 years who had recovered from COVID-19. The sample comprised PBMCs or T cells enriched from blood (not recorded which). The J gene is TRBJ2-3, the V gene TRBV28; 14 nucleotides line up with TRBD2. The CDR3 loop is CASSFGTSGRGGTDTQYF. In DNA, the CDR3 is TGTGCCAGCAGCTTCGGGACTAGCGGGAGAGGAGGCACAGATACGCAGTATTTT.